The 28 T cell receptor beta chains in this list originate from one sample, sequenced in a study of blood T cells in healthy people across ages. Next came a second PCR, run for about 6 to 11 cycles, which used a sample-barcoded 5' primer along with a J-beta primer mix. From the 5' RACE reads, TCRdb called clonotypes with MiXCR, one entry per CDR3 protein. The sample lists 800,000 to 950,000 distinct CDR3 sequences; 25% to 35% were seen once. These data were also filed under a second study, of T cells of mothers and their children.

Material: blood. These receptor sequences come from a woman in her thirties or forties in good health.

V usage is TRBV14 and J usage is TRBJ1-1; D is uncertain. Germline values: CDR1 SGHDN, CDR2 FVKESK. V gave up 6 bases and J gave up 4 bases, with 15 bases separating them. The CDR3 is made up of 14 amino acids. CDR3: CASSTRRVGTEAFF. The CDR3 DNA follows: TGTGCCAGCAGTACCCGACGGGTTGGCACTGAAGCTTTCTTT.

In this sample, this clonotype turned up many times. CDR3 DNA sequence: TGTGCCAGCAGCTCAAGATCCCGGGGCAGGAGATCTTACAATGAGCAGTTCTTC. Its translation is CASSSRSRGRRSYNEQFF. The chain uses TRBV7-6 and TRBJ2-1; D might be TRBD1 or TRBD2, each matching 5 bases. The CDR3 has 18 residues. Germline lookup yields CDR1 SGHVS and CDR2 FNYEAQ. V was pared by 4 bases and J by 4 bases, with 23 bases between.

The DNA of the CDR3 is TGCGCCAGCAGCTTGGGTTTCAGGGGCGATGGCTACACCTTC. This codes for CASSLGFRGDGYTF. The V gene is TRBV5-1, the J gene TRBJ1-2; TRBD1 might be the D (6 bases). The V gene's germline CDR1 is SGHRS and CDR2 YFSETQ. The V end lost 0 bases, the J end lost 6 bases, and 12 bases lay between the germline ends. The CDR3 runs to 14 residues.

V gene TRBV12-3 or TRBV12-4 combines with J gene TRBJ2-1; TRBD2 is a possible D gene (6 bases). Trimming removed 3 bases from V and 7 bases from J, with 13 bases in between. This CDR3 has 14 amino acids. The CDR3 sequence is CASSFGGEGNEQFF. CDR3 bases: TGTGCCAGCAGTTTCGGGGGAGAGGGGAATGAGCAGTTCTTC.

This clonotype has just a few counts. This chain joins TRBV9 and TRBJ2-1; the D is unclear. Germline assignment: CDR1 SGDLS and CDR2 YYNGEE. This CDR3 is built from 15 residues. Trimming took off 0 bases at V and 0 bases at J, with 7 bases between the two ends. CDR3 loop: CASSVGWRSYNEQFF. CDR3 DNA sequence: TGTGCCAGCAGCGTAGGGTGGCGCTCCTACAATGAGCAGTTCTTC.

To note about this clonotype: This sequence may be a read error, since a much larger clone differs from it by one base. The CDR3 spells CASSLGTGSSPLHF. CDR3 nucleotides: TGTGCCAGCAGTTTAGGGACAGGGAGTTCACCCCTCCACTTT. The V gene is TRBV12-3 or TRBV12-4, the J gene TRBJ1-6; TRBD1 matches at 8 bases. The V and J ends lost 1 base and 9 bases, in that order; junction bases with no gene match: 2. This CDR3 comprises 14 residues.

This clonotype appeared many times. The chain combines TRBV4-1 with TRBJ2-1, with 12 bases that match TRBD2. The CDR3 runs 17 residues. The J segment lost 8 bases and the V segment lost 0 bases, leaving 8 bases of the junction unmatched. CDR1 is MGHRA, CDR2 YSYEKL, per germline. The CDR3 DNA follows: TGCGCCAGCAGCCAAGATAACGGACTAGCGGGGAGGGATGAGCAGTTCTTC. Translating it yields CASSQDNGLAGRDEQFF.

There are many counts of this clonotype. The gene calls are TRBV28 and TRBJ1-2; the match to TRBD1 covers 9 bases. Unmatched junction bases numbered 4, after V lost 3 bases and J lost 8 bases. Germline CDR1 is MDHEN and CDR2 is SYDVKM. The CDR3 has 13 residues. This CDR3 reads CASSLGTGIGYTF. The CDR3, as DNA: TGTGCCAGCAGTTTGGGGACAGGGATCGGCTACACCTTC.

This chain links TRBV29-1 with TRBJ2-3; 10 bases match TRBD2. Unmatched junction bases numbered 3, after V lost 3 bases and J lost 6 bases. The germline CDR1 and CDR2 sequences are SQVTM and ANQGSEA. The CDR3 has 13 residues. As DNA, the CDR3 is TGCAGCGTTGAGCAAGCGGGAGGGGATACGCAGTATTTT. This encodes CSVEQAGGDTQYF.

This clonotype was observed at least ten times. The gene calls are TRBV28 and TRBJ2-5, with TRBD1 matching over 7 bases. CDR1 is MDHEN, CDR2 SYDVKM, per germline. The CDR3 totals 12 residues. V shed 8 bases and J 1 base; nucleotides not matched to a gene: 1. The CDR3 DNA reads TGTGCCAGCGGGACAGCCCAAGAGACCCAGTACTTC. Translated, it gives CASGTAQETQYF. The full variable domain, with the rest looked up from reference TRBV28 and TRBJ2-5, is DVKVTQSSRYLVKRTGEKVFLECVQDMDHENMFWYRQDPGLGLRLIYFSYDVKMKEKGDIPEGYSVSREKKERFSLILESASTNQTSMYLCASGTAQETQYFGPGTRLLVL.

The rearrangement uses TRBV20-1 and TRBJ2-3; 16 bases map to TRBD2. After removal of 2 bases from V and 3 bases from J, the junction contained 8 bases not matched to a gene. The CDR3 contains 18 residues. Germline V gives CDR1 DFQATT, CDR2 SNEGSKA (reference sequence). CDR3 nucleotides: TGCAGTGCTAGACTGGGACTAGCGGGGGGGTTAGTTACAGATACGCAGTATTTT. This translates into CSARLGLAGGLVTDTQYF.

This clonotype was counted between two and nine times. The rearrangement joins TRBV6-2 or TRBV6-3 to TRBJ1-5; TRBD1 matches at 10 bases. CDR1 is MNHEY, CDR2 SVGEGT, per germline. V was pared by 1 base and J by 5 bases, with 5 bases of the junction left unmatched. The CDR3 covers 16 residues. In DNA form, the CDR3 reads TGTGCCAGCAGTTACTACGGGACAGGGGCCCATCAGCCCCAGCATTTT. The encoded protein is CASSYYGTGAHQPQHF.

The count of this clonotype is one. The V call is TRBV5-1, the J call TRBJ2-7, with D maybe TRBD1 (5 bases). CDR1 is SGHRS and CDR2 is YFSETQ in the germline V gene. The V and J ends lost 4 bases and 4 bases respectively, with 9 bases between them. The CDR3 covers 12 residues. Here the CDR3 DNA reads TGCGCCAGCAGCGTTAAGGGGTACGAGCAGTACTTC. This encodes CASSVKGYEQYF.

This clonotype was recorded once. CDR3 protein: CASSSGTGKGDEQFF. DNA of the CDR3: TGTGCCAGCAGCTCCGGGACAGGGAAGGGCGATGAGCAGTTCTTC. This chain links TRBV7-3 with TRBJ2-1; 9 bases line up with TRBD1. The germline V gene encodes CDR1 SGHTA and CDR2 FQGTGA. Trimming cost V 4 bases and J 8 bases; bases outside gene matches: 9. The CDR3 length is 15 residues.

Points on this clonotype: A much more abundant neighbour one base away suggests this may be a read error. CDR3 sequence reads: CSGVRTNYEQYF. CDR3 DNA sequence: TGCAGCGGTGTAAGGACCAACTACGAGCAGTACTTC. This chain joins TRBV29-1 and TRBJ2-7, with D uncertain. Trimming took 7 bases from V and 3 from J, leaving 13 bases between them. The CDR3 is 12 amino acids. The germline gives CDR1 SQVTM, CDR2 ANQGSEA.

The rearrangement joins TRBV6-5 to TRBJ2-7, with 7 nucleotides matching TRBD2. Losses at the gene ends were 5 bases for V and 7 bases for J; bases not matched to a gene: 11. This CDR3 region has 14 residues. Looked up from germline, CDR1 is MNHEY and CDR2 is SVGAGI. CDR3 nucleotides: TGTGCCAGCAGTCTAGCGGACAACTACAATGAGCAGTACTTC. Its protein is CASSLADNYNEQYF.

Ten or more counts support this clonotype. The chain uses TRBV30 and TRBJ2-7; D remains ambiguous. The CDR3 contains 12 residues. CDR1 is GTSNPN and CDR2 is SVGIG in the germline V gene (reference sequence). Trimming removed 2 bases from V and 3 bases from J, with 8 bases in between. This CDR3 is CAWSTVDYEQYF. Written as DNA, the CDR3 is TGTGCCTGGAGTACGGTCGACTACGAGCAGTACTTC.

Details on this clonotype: A much larger clone is a single base away; this may be a read error. The V gene is TRBV21-1, the J gene TRBJ2-3. TRBV21-1 is recorded as a pseudogene. This CDR3 spans 14 amino acids. In nucleotides, the CDR3 is TGTGCCAGCCTGCGATTAATGGGCGCAGATACGCAGTATTTT. The encoded protein is CASLRLMGADTQYF.

In this sample, this clonotype turned up many times. The CDR3 spells CASSLQPGGGYTF. The CDR3 nucleotides read TGTGCCAGCAGCTTACAGCCAGGGGGTGGCTACACCTTC. This chain uses TRBV7-2 with TRBJ1-2; 7 bases agree with TRBD1. J lost 7 bases, V lost 2 bases, and 4 bases had no gene match. CDR1 and CDR2 (germline): SGHTA, FQGNSA. This CDR3 comprises 13 residues.

The chain links TRBV4-3 to TRBJ2-2; D is ambiguous. V was cut by 1 base and J by 6 bases, with 15 bases left in between. The CDR3 is 16 residues long. Germline V CDR1 and CDR2: LGHNA, YSLEER. In DNA, the CDR3 is TGCGCCAGCAGCCAAGGTCGGCTACTATCCGCCGGGGAGCTGTTTTTT. Translation gives CASSQGRLLSAGELFF.

This clonotype was picked up a small number of times. The V gene is TRBV6-2 or TRBV6-3, the J gene TRBJ1-1; D unclear. V was cut by 0 bases and J by 0 bases, with 8 bases left in between. The CDR3 is 15 residues long. Germline CDR1 reads MNHEY; CDR2 reads SVGEGT. The CDR3 is CASSYSYTVNTEAFF. CDR3 nucleotides: TGTGCCAGCAGTTACTCGTACACGGTGAACACTGAAGCTTTCTTT.

The chain combines TRBV5-5 with TRBJ1-6; tentatively, D is TRBD1 (5 bases). The V and J ends lost 0 bases and 7 bases respectively, with 14 bases between them. Per the germline V gene, CDR1 is SGHKS and CDR2 is YYEKEE (reference sequence). CDR3 length equals 16 residues. This chain's CDR3 is CASSLAEGRTNSPLHF. The DNA for the CDR3 is TGTGCCAGCAGCTTGGCTGAGGGACGCACCAATTCACCCCTCCACTTT.

V and J are TRBV3-1 and TRBJ1-2; tentatively, D is TRBD1 (5 bases). The CDR3 is made up of 13 amino acids. Trimming removed 3 bases at V and 8 bases at J, with 13 bases between. Germline CDR1 reads LGHDT; CDR2 reads YNNKEL (reference sequence). CDR3 sequence reads: CASSHGTLMGYTF. The CDR3 DNA follows: TGTGCCAGCAGCCATGGGACCCTGATGGGCTACACCTTC.

The chain recombines TRBV6-1 with TRBJ1-6, with TRBD1 identical over 7 bases. There are 15 residues in the CDR3. Germline CDR1 MNHNS, CDR2 SASEGT. J lost 2 bases, V lost 7 bases, and 5 bases had no gene match. The CDR3 loop is CASTQDRTYNSPLHF. In nucleotides, the CDR3 is TGTGCCAGCACCCAGGACAGGACCTATAATTCACCCCTCCACTTT.

In DNA form, the CDR3 reads TGTGCCAGTAGCCGGACAGGGGGAAAGGACGAGCAGTACTTC. Residues: CASSRTGGKDEQYF. This sequence joins TRBV19 and TRBJ2-7; 10 bases are shared with TRBD1. The junction had 7 bases not matched to a gene; V was cut back by 6 bases and J by 5 bases. Per germline, CDR1 LNHDA and CDR2 SQIVND (reference sequence). The CDR3 is 14 amino acids. Based on the CDR3 plus reference TRBV19 and TRBJ2-7, the full variable domain is DGGITQSPKYLFRKEGQNVTLSCEQNLNHDAMYWYRQDPGQGLRLIYYSQIVNDFQKGDIAEGYSVSREKKESFPLTVTSAQKNPTAFYLCASSRTGGKDEQYFGPGTRLTVT.

This clonotype was counted only a few times. This chain uses TRBV28 with TRBJ2-3; D is tentatively TRBD1 or TRBD2 (5 bases each). The CDR3 contains 13 residues. CDR1 MDHEN and CDR2 SYDVKM come from the germline V gene. Trimming shortened V by 6 bases and J by 6 bases, and 13 bases separated the two germline ends. In nucleotides, the CDR3 is TGTGCCAGCAGACAACGAGGGGCCGATACGCAGTATTTT. It codes for CASRQRGADTQYF.

In this sample, this clonotype turned up a few times. This chain joins TRBV7-9 and TRBJ1-1, with no clear D. This CDR3 contains 14 residues. In germline, CDR1 is SEHNR, CDR2 FQNEAQ (reference sequence). V was cut by 5 bases and J by 3 bases, with 13 bases left in between. For the CDR3, the DNA is TGTGCCAGCAGCCCCCCTCGGGGTGACACTGAAGCTTTCTTT. Encoded protein: CASSPPRGDTEAFF.

J is TRBJ2-7 and V is TRBV20-1; possible D gene TRBD2, 5 bases. Trimming pared 6 bases from V and 0 bases from J, leaving 12 bases between. The CDR3 is 13 residues long. Germline CDR1 and CDR2: DFQATT and SNEGSKA (reference sequence). The CDR3 DNA is TGCAGTGCATTAGCGCGAACCTCCTACGAGCAGTACTTC. Protein: CSALARTSYEQYF.